These 13 T cell receptor beta chains were sequenced from one sample in a study of beta chain features in type 1 diabetes. The study, taken as a whole, reports: TCRB CDR3s were moderately but significantly shorter in Type 1 diabetes patients in all four CD4+ subsets.

These TCRs' antigens remain unknown. Since all of the isolated RNA was reverse transcribed, expressed TCRB transcripts were what got sequenced. TCRdb's copy holds only in-frame clones and misses some; the assay was immunoSEQ multiplex PCR. The sample lists some 660,000 clones; about an eighth were seen once. The specimen was naive CD4+ T cells from blood. Source of these receptors: a man between 18 and 35 years old with type 1 diabetes.

This chain joins TRBV4-3 and TRBJ1-6; 9 nucleotides agree with TRBD1. J was trimmed by 10 bases and V by 1 base; bases with no gene match: 5. This CDR3 is 15 amino acids long. From germline, CDR1 is LGHNA and CDR2 YSLEER. CDR3 sequence (DNA): TGCGCCAGCAGCCAAGGACAGGGGGTGAACTCACCCCTCCACTTT. Amino acids: CASSQGQGVNSPLHF.

The J gene is TRBJ2-7, the V gene TRBV30; D uncertain. Germline V gene lookup returns CDR1 GTSNPN and CDR2 SVGIG (reference sequence). This CDR3 spans 14 amino acids. The V end lost 2 bases, the J end lost 6 bases, and 17 bases lay between the germline ends. CDR3 bases: TGTGCCTGGAGTAGGAGCGTGAGATCTGGCGAGCAGTACTTC. It is translated as CAWSRSVRSGEQYF.

This clone was counted between two and nine times. The J gene is TRBJ2-4, the V gene TRBV6-4; D may be TRBD1 (5 bases). V was clipped by 4 bases and J by 3 bases, with 7 bases between them. Germline CDR1 reads MRHNA; CDR2 reads SNTAGT. There are 13 residues in the CDR3. The CDR3, as DNA: TGTGCCAGCAGTGTGGACAACAAAAACATTCAGTACTTC. Translating it yields CASSVDNKNIQYF.

This clone was detected a few times. The chain carries TRBV6-1 and TRBJ2-1; tentatively, D is TRBD1 (5 bases). The CDR3 extends over 12 amino acids. V shed 6 bases and J shed 8 bases, with 11 bases lying between them. Germline CDR1 is MNHNS and CDR2 is SASEGT. This CDR3 reads CASSRVGHEQFF. CDR3 nucleotide sequence: TGTGCCAGCAGCAGGGTAGGGCATGAGCAGTTCTTC.

The V call is TRBV6-5, the J call TRBJ1-2; D not certain. The CDR3 spans 13 residues. Germline V gene lookup returns CDR1 MNHEY and CDR2 SVGAGI. V dropped 11 bases and J dropped 2 bases, with 15 bases sitting between them. CDR3 nucleotides: TGTGCCGCTTCTAGGGAATCGAACTATGGCTACACCTTC. This sequence encodes CAASRESNYGYTF.

The table lists this clone with a few counts. The chain combines TRBV14 with TRBJ2-7; D is ambiguous. Trimming took off 5 bases at V and 2 bases at J, with 13 bases between the two ends. The CDR3 consists of 14 residues. Germline CDR1 is SGHDN and CDR2 is FVKESK. The CDR3 here is CASSLVRAPYEQYF. In DNA, the CDR3 is TGTGCCAGCAGCTTAGTCCGGGCCCCCTACGAGCAGTACTTC.

This clone appeared a few times. The chain combines TRBV10-1 with TRBJ1-1, with D possibly TRBD1 on 6 matching bases. V shed 5 bases and J shed 0 bases, with 10 bases lying between them. Per the germline V gene, CDR1 is WNHNN and CDR2 is SYGVQD (reference sequence). The CDR3 is 14 amino acids. The CDR3: CASSRGGMNTEAFF. CDR3 in DNA: TGCGCCAGCAGTAGGGGGGGAATGAACACTGAAGCTTTCTTT.

A few counts support this clone. In this CDR3 the conserved last residue, phenylalanine or tryptophan, is missing, so a read error is likely. Because the CDR3's place on the DNA is in doubt, the DNA is left out and the CDR3 is given as listed by TCRdb. V is TRBV4-3 and J is TRBJ2-7. The CDR3 is 10 residues long, ends included. Germline V CDR1 and CDR2: LGHNA, YSLEER. CDR3 amino acids: CASSRGEPGP.

This clone was seen only a few times. The chain carries TRBV5-1 and TRBJ2-5; D is perhaps TRBD1 (6 bases). V was cut by 2 bases and J by 3 bases, with 8 bases left in between. The germline V gene encodes CDR1 SGHRS and CDR2 YFSETQ. The CDR3 covers 13 residues. The chain's CDR3 is CASSFDRKETQYF. CDR3 sequence (DNA): TGCGCCAGCAGCTTTGACAGGAAAGAGACCCAGTACTTC.

The chain carries TRBV29-1 and TRBJ2-3; 11 nucleotides align to TRBD2. Germline CDR1 reads SQVTM; CDR2 reads ANQGSEA. The V and J ends lost 6 bases and 8 bases, in that order; junction bases with no gene match: 7. CDR3 size: 13 residues. The CDR3 is CSVVTSGRGTQYF. The DNA of the CDR3 is TGCAGCGTGGTTACTAGCGGGAGAGGTACGCAGTATTTT.

The table lists this clone with a few counts. This chain joins TRBV4-3 and TRBJ2-7; tentative D call: TRBD1 (5 bases). Germline assignment: CDR1 LGHNA and CDR2 YSLEER. The CDR3 contains 15 residues. The germline V and J ends were trimmed by 4 bases and 0 bases, with 13 bases remaining between them. CDR3 amino acids: CASSPLPDSSYEQYF. The CDR3 bases are TGCGCCAGCAGCCCGCTTCCCGACAGCTCCTACGAGCAGTACTTC.

The table lists this clone with a few counts. The chain joins TRBV30 to TRBJ2-5; D remains unclear. The V gene lost 0 bases and the J gene lost 5 bases, with 16 bases spanning the gap. This CDR3 has 15 residues. Germline V gene lookup returns CDR1 GTSNPN and CDR2 SVGIG (reference sequence). CDR3 in DNA: TGTGCCTGGAGTGTACCCTGGGGTAGGAAGGAGACCCAGTACTTC. Translation gives CAWSVPWGRKETQYF. The variable domain in full, completed from reference TRBV30 and TRBJ2-5, reads SQTIHQWPATLVQPVGSPLSLECTVEGTSNPNLYWYRQAAGRGLQLLFYSVGIGQISSEVPQNLSASRPQDRQFILSSKKLLLSDSGFYLCAWSVPWGRKETQYFGPGTRLLVL.

The rearrangement joins TRBV30 to TRBJ2-7, with 7 positions matching TRBD1. CDR3 length equals 12 residues. The V and J ends lost 3 bases and 6 bases, in that order; junction bases with no gene match: 5. Per the germline V gene, CDR1 is GTSNPN and CDR2 is SVGIG (reference sequence). The DNA of the CDR3 is TGTGCCTGGAGGCAGACAGGGCGCGAGCAGTACTTC. Amino acids: CAWRQTGREQYF.